These 27 T cell receptor beta chains were sequenced from one sample in a study of patients and donors after allogeneic stem cell transplantation. TCRdb recomputed calls from the RT-PCR reads with MiXCR, one row per CDR3 protein. This sample has 800,000 to 1,000,000 distinct CDR3 sequences, with more than 15% found just once. Sample: blood, either unsorted or a sorted T cell fraction (not recorded which). The receptors come from a human donor who was either an allogeneic HSCT recipient or a stem cell or donor lymphocyte infusion donor (not recorded which). It is not recorded whose cells these are; they may come from a transplant donor.

The genes are TRBV30 and TRBJ2-7, with D unresolved. Looked up from germline, CDR1 is GTSNPN and CDR2 is SVGIG (reference sequence). The CDR3 covers 14 residues. V was shortened by 3 bases and J by 2 bases, with 14 bases between the two germline ends. The CDR3 DNA sequence: TGTGCCTGGAGGACATCACCCGGTACCTACGAGCAGTACTTC. Translation: CAWRTSPGTYEQYF. Full variable domain (rest looked up from reference TRBV30 and TRBJ2-7): SQTIHQWPATLVQPVGSPLSLECTVEGTSNPNLYWYRQAAGRGLQLLFYSVGIGQISSEVPQNLSASRPQDRQFILSSKKLLLSDSGFYLCAWRTSPGTYEQYFGPGTRLTVT.

This chain uses TRBV6-2 or TRBV6-3 with TRBJ2-7; unclear D gene. CDR3 size: 18 residues. V shed 7 bases and J shed 0 bases, with 25 bases lying between them. Per the germline V gene, CDR1 is MNHEY and CDR2 is SVGEGT. This CDR3 reads CASTYEVLRLSSSYEQYF. The DNA for the CDR3 is TGTGCCAGCACCTACGAAGTTCTCAGATTAAGCAGCTCCTACGAGCAGTACTTC.

This sequence joins TRBV14 and TRBJ2-3; 12 positions match TRBD2. V lost 1 base to trimming and J lost 5 bases; unmatched junction nucleotides: 7. This CDR3 comprises 17 residues. The germline V gene has CDR1 SGHDN and CDR2 FVKESK. CDR3 coding DNA: TGTGCCAGCAGCCAAGCGACACCGGGACTAGCGGGAGATACGCAGTATTTT. The encoded protein is CASSQATPGLAGDTQYF.

This clonotype was counted a few times. This sequence joins TRBV6-5 and TRBJ1-4, with 11 bases identical to TRBD1. The CDR3 runs to 17 residues. The ends lost 4 bases at V and 1 base at J; junction bases unmatched: 5. Germline values: CDR1 MNHEY, CDR2 SVGAGI. CDR3: CASSSRTGGITNEKLFF. The DNA for the CDR3 is TGTGCCAGCAGTTCAAGGACAGGGGGCATAACTAATGAAAAACTGTTTTTT.

In its sample, this clonotype was seen many times. The chain recombines TRBV12-3 or TRBV12-4 with TRBJ2-1; D not resolved. The CDR3 spans 12 residues. Trimming shortened V by 5 bases and J by 9 bases, and 11 bases separated the two germline ends. In DNA form, the CDR3 reads TGTGCCAGCAGTGGTGACATCCTTGAGCAGTTCTTC. Its translation: CASSGDILEQFF.

This clonotype was observed a few times. This chain joins TRBV5-1 and TRBJ2-1; 9 bases are shared with TRBD2. Germline loops: CDR1 SGHRS, CDR2 YFSETQ. The CDR3 totals 16 residues. The trim removed 3 bases at V and 8 bases at J, leaving 12 bases unmatched. The CDR3 loop reads CASSWGTSSYLDEQFF. The DNA of the CDR3 is TGCGCCAGCAGCTGGGGGACTAGCAGTTACCTAGATGAGCAGTTCTTC.

V is TRBV9 and J is TRBJ1-3; D not resolved. The CDR3 has 15 amino acids. The germline V gene has CDR1 SGDLS and CDR2 YYNGEE. V lost 0 bases, J lost 0 bases, and 7 bases lay in between. CDR3 protein: CASSVDGFSGNTIYF. The CDR3 nucleotides are TGTGCCAGCAGCGTAGATGGCTTCTCTGGAAACACCATATATTTT.

The gene calls are TRBV10-3 and TRBJ2-1; 10 bases are shared with TRBD2. Per the germline V gene, CDR1 is ENHRY and CDR2 is SYGVKD. The CDR3 spans 16 residues. V trimming: 3 bases; J trimming: 8 bases; junction bases outside the gene matches: 10. CDR3 loop: CAISELLAGAGDEQFF. In nucleotides, the CDR3 is TGTGCCATCAGTGAACTCCTAGCGGGGGCCGGGGATGAGCAGTTCTTC.

This clonotype was picked up a small number of times. The chain combines TRBV12-3 or TRBV12-4 with TRBJ1-4; tentatively, D is TRBD1 (5 bases). The CDR3 spans 15 residues. V was trimmed by 5 bases and J by 3 bases, leaving 13 bases between them. CDR3 sequence (DNA): TGTGCCAGCAGTCAGGGACGGGGACCTAATGAAAAACTGTTTTTT. This translates into CASSQGRGPNEKLFF.

This clonotype was seen a few times. This chain uses TRBV20-1 with TRBJ2-7, with D tentatively TRBD2 (6 bases). V was clipped by 0 bases and J by 0 bases, with 12 bases between them. The germline CDR1 and CDR2 sequences are DFQATT and SNEGSKA (reference sequence). The CDR3 has 15 amino acids. As DNA, the CDR3 is TGCAGTGCTAGAGACCGGGACTTCCTCTCCTACGAGCAGTACTTC. This translates into CSARDRDFLSYEQYF.

This clonotype has a handful of counts. V is TRBV29-1 and J is TRBJ2-1, with 9 bases identical to TRBD2. The CDR3 is 15 amino acids. V was pared by 4 bases and J by 0 bases, with 4 bases of the junction left unmatched. Per the germline V gene, CDR1 is SQVTM and CDR2 is ANQGSEA. DNA for the CDR3: TGCAGCGTTGGGCTAGCGGGGAGCTCCTACAATGAGCAGTTCTTC. Residues: CSVGLAGSSYNEQFF.

In its sample, this clonotype was seen many times. The rearrangement joins TRBV29-1 to TRBJ2-7, with D hard to call. Trimming left V 5 bases short and J 1 base short, with 12 bases between. Per germline, CDR1 SQVTM and CDR2 ANQGSEA. The CDR3 spans 13 residues. Here the CDR3 DNA reads TGCAGCGTTTGTGTCTGGCCGTCCTACGAGCAGTACTTC. Protein: CSVCVWPSYEQYF.

The gene calls are TRBV2 and TRBJ2-7, with 9 bases fitting TRBD2. This CDR3 has 18 residues. The J segment lost 4 bases and the V segment lost 6 bases, leaving 19 bases of the junction unmatched. Germline values: CDR1 SNHLY, CDR2 FYNNEI. The CDR3, as DNA: TGTGCCAGCAGCGCGGATGGGATTAGGAGCGGGAGGATTTACGAGCAGTACTTC. Translated: CASSADGIRSGRIYEQYF.

The chain uses TRBV7-2 and TRBJ2-3, with D possibly TRBD1 on 5 matching bases. Trimming removed 2 bases at V and 6 bases at J, with 12 bases between. CDR3 length: 14 amino acids. Germline V CDR1 and CDR2: SGHTA, FQGNSA. The CDR3 region is CASSLRGRPDTQYF. CDR3 sequence (DNA): TGTGCCAGCAGCTTAAGGGGCCGACCCGATACGCAGTATTTT.

J is TRBJ2-1 and V is TRBV20-1; 12 nucleotides line up with TRBD2. The CDR3 has 17 residues. The ends lost 3 bases at V and 0 bases at J; junction bases unmatched: 6. Germline lookup yields CDR1 DFQATT and CDR2 SNEGSKA (reference sequence). CDR3 bases: TGCAGTGCTAGGGCTAGCGGGGGGGCAGGCTCCTACAATGAGCAGTTCTTC. It specifies CSARASGGAGSYNEQFF.

Only a few counts were recorded for this clonotype. The chain recombines TRBV20-1 with TRBJ2-7, with TRBD2 as a possible D gene (6 bases). Germline lookup yields CDR1 DFQATT and CDR2 SNEGSKA (reference sequence). The CDR3 consists of 16 residues. Trimming left V 3 bases short and J 2 bases short, with 20 bases between. The DNA of the CDR3 is TGCAGTGCTAGTCGGCTAGCGCCTTCCTTAACCTACGAGCAGTACTTC. Encoded protein: CSASRLAPSLTYEQYF.

A few counts support this clonotype. The junction does not match germline at one end; this may be a read error. The rearrangement joins TRBV12-3 or TRBV12-4 to TRBJ2-5, with 11 nucleotides matching TRBD2. The CDR3 runs 18 residues. The CDR3 here is CASSLGASGGKIQETQYF. The CDR3 DNA reads as TGTGCCAGCAGCTTAGGGGCTAGCGGGGGGAAAATCCAAGAGACCCAGTACTTC.

This sequence joins TRBV6-5 and TRBJ2-7; D is ambiguous. The CDR3 is 12 amino acids. V gave up 6 bases and J gave up 4 bases, with 10 bases separating them. Per the germline V gene, CDR1 is MNHEY and CDR2 is SVGAGI. For the CDR3, the DNA is TGTGCCAGCAGCAAGGAAAGTTACGAGCAGTACTTC. It codes for CASSKESYEQYF.

The chain carries TRBV6-5 and TRBJ2-1, with D unclear. Looked up from germline, CDR1 is MNHEY and CDR2 is SVGAGI. Deletions cut 2 bases from V and 1 base from J, with 6 bases between. This CDR3 contains 14 residues. Here the CDR3 DNA reads TGTGCCAGCAGTTACCTGGTATCCTACAATGAGCAGTTCTTC. Translation: CASSYLVSYNEQFF.

The sample holds a few counts of this clonotype. This sequence joins TRBV5-1 and TRBJ2-2, with 7 bases matching TRBD1. CDR1 is SGHRS, CDR2 YFSETQ, per germline. This CDR3 is built from 14 residues. Losses at the gene ends were 3 bases for V and 8 bases for J; bases not matched to a gene: 7. This CDR3 reads CASSSDRPEGELFF. The CDR3 DNA follows: TGCGCCAGCAGCTCGGACAGGCCGGAAGGGGAGCTGTTTTTT.

The chain is built from TRBV10-3 and TRBJ1-2, with D possibly matching TRBD1 (6 bases). This CDR3 is built from 12 residues. Trimming left V 6 bases short and J 8 bases short, with 13 bases between. Germline loops: CDR1 ENHRY, CDR2 SYGVKD. This CDR3 is CAIRVYQGGYTF. CDR3 nucleotides: TGTGCCATCAGGGTATATCAGGGGGGCTACACCTTC.

Only a few counts were recorded for this clonotype. The chain combines TRBV4-2 with TRBJ1-1; no firm D call. Looked up from germline, CDR1 is LGHNA and CDR2 is YNFKEQ. The CDR3 runs to 14 residues. V was clipped by 0 bases and J by 6 bases, with 11 bases between them. CDR3 bases: TGTGCCAGCAGCCAAGAACAAGAGATCGCTGAAGCTTTCTTT. Its translation is CASSQEQEIAEAFF.

The V and J genes are TRBV20-1 and TRBJ2-3, with TRBD1 matching 8 bases. The CDR3 length is 14 residues. CDR1 is DFQATT and CDR2 is SNEGSKA in the germline V gene (reference sequence). V shed 4 bases and J 3 bases; nucleotides not matched to a gene: 6. CDR3 bases: TGCAGTGCTATGGACAGGGTGGGGACAGATACGCAGTATTTT. Amino acid sequence: CSAMDRVGTDTQYF.

For this clonotype: A much larger clone lies one base from this, so it may be a read error. The gene calls are TRBV20-1 and TRBJ2-2; D gene unclear. V lost 0 bases and J lost 4, with 3 bases in between. Germline V gene sequence: CDR1 DFQATT, CDR2 SNEGSKA (reference sequence). This CDR3 is built from 12 residues. CDR3 amino acids: CSARDPTGELFF. For the CDR3, the DNA is TGCAGTGCTAGAGATCCCACCGGGGAGCTGTTTTTT.

The chain combines TRBV15 with TRBJ1-2, with unresolved D. There are 14 residues in the CDR3. V shed 1 base and J shed 4 bases, with 10 bases lying between them. Germline V lookup: CDR1 LNHNV, CDR2 YYDKDF (reference sequence). CDR3 sequence reads: CATSRALFLYGYTF. In DNA form, the CDR3 reads TGTGCCACCAGCAGAGCCCTCTTCCTCTATGGCTACACCTTC.

This clonotype was found a few times. The chain has TRBV25-1 and TRBJ2-3; D gene ambiguous. The V gene lost 0 bases and the J gene lost 5 bases, with 9 bases spanning the gap. There are 14 residues in the CDR3. CDR1 is MGHDK, CDR2 SYGVNS, per germline. For the CDR3, the DNA is TGTGCCAGCAGTGAATATACGGCAAGAGATACGCAGTATTTT. It specifies CASSEYTARDTQYF.

This clonotype was counted many times. Being one base from a much bigger clone, this may be a read error. The rearrangement joins TRBV19 to TRBJ2-1; 10 bases are a match to TRBD2. CDR1 is LNHDA and CDR2 is SQIVND in the germline V gene (reference sequence). V lost 9 bases and J lost 0; bases outside the gene matches: 5. The CDR3 runs to 15 residues. The CDR3 nucleotides are TGTGCCAGCAGCATAGCGGGGGGCTCCTACAATGAGCAGTTCTTC. Protein: CASSIAGGSYNEQFF. Supplemented by reference TRBV19 and TRBJ2-1, the full variable domain reads DGGITQSPKYLFRKEGQNVTLSCEQNLNHDAMYWYRQDPGQGLRLIYYSQIVNDFQKGDIAEGYSVSREKKESFPLTVTSAQKNPTAFYLCASSIAGGSYNEQFFGPGTRLTVL.